The 21 T cell receptor beta chains listed next were all sequenced from one sample in a study of identical twins. A single record per CDR3 protein comes from TCRdb applying MiXCR to the 5' RACE reads. This table holds some 1,600,000 distinct CDR3 sequences, around 29% found once. What was sequenced was cord blood. Every receptor here comes from a newborn girl in good health.

This clonotype was found a few times. V usage is TRBV9 and J usage is TRBJ2-1; D possibly corresponds to TRBD2 (5 bases). The CDR3 contains 15 residues. Trimming took off 0 bases at V and 4 bases at J, with 11 bases between the two ends. Germline loops: CDR1 SGDLS, CDR2 YYNGEE. The CDR3 sequence: CASSVASTVYNEQFF. The DNA of the CDR3 is TGTGCCAGCAGCGTAGCTAGCACAGTTTACAATGAGCAGTTCTTC.

There are a few counts of this clonotype. Here the CDR3 DNA reads TGTGCCAGCAGCCCATTAGCGGGAGGGTCGATAGATACGCAGTATTTT. Its translation: CASSPLAGGSIDTQYF. The rearrangement uses TRBV4-2 and TRBJ2-3; 11 nucleotides match TRBD2. CDR3 size: 16 residues. Germline-derived CDR1 and CDR2 are LGHNA and YNFKEQ. The V and J ends lost 4 bases and 5 bases, in that order; junction bases with no gene match: 8.

Only a few counts were recorded for this clonotype. This rearrangement joins TRBV20-1 to TRBJ2-7; no definite D call. Deletions cut 3 bases from V and 2 bases from J, with 8 bases between. The CDR3 has 12 amino acids. CDR1 and CDR2 from the germline V gene are DFQATT and SNEGSKA (reference sequence). The CDR3, as DNA: TGCAGTGCTAGCGCCTTTACCTACGAGCAGTACTTC. Its translation: CSASAFTYEQYF.

The gene calls are TRBV14 and TRBJ1-1, with D unclear. Germline V lookup: CDR1 SGHDN, CDR2 FVKESK. V lost 1 base to trimming and J lost 4 bases, with 10 bases between them. The length of the CDR3 is 14 residues. For the CDR3, the DNA is TGTGCCAGCAGCCAAGCAATGGCAGTCACTGAAGCTTTCTTT. As protein: CASSQAMAVTEAFF.

This clonotype has more than one count but fewer than ten. This chain joins TRBV27 and TRBJ1-2; D remains ambiguous. Germline loops: CDR1 MNHEY, CDR2 SMNVEV (reference sequence). V lost 3 bases and J 4 bases, leaving 21 bases between the germline ends. This CDR3 spans 17 amino acids. CDR3 region: CASSFLGEPHSTYGYTF. DNA for the CDR3: TGTGCCAGCAGTTTTCTCGGGGAACCTCACTCAACCTATGGCTACACCTTC.

This clonotype was observed a few times. The V and J genes are TRBV29-1 and TRBJ2-1, with 7 bases identical to TRBD2. The J call is uncertain, as TRBJ2-7 better fits the DNA end. The germline gives CDR1 SQVTM, CDR2 ANQGSEA. This CDR3 is 15 amino acids long. The CDR3 bases are TGCAGCGTTGTTGGGGGGGGACTTTCCTACAATGAGCAGTACTTC. It encodes CSVVGGGLSYNEQYF.

CDR3 residues: CSGAGSLGDTQYF. The CDR3 DNA is TGCAGCGGTGCCGGCTCCTTGGGGGATACGCAGTATTTT. The rearrangement links TRBV20-1 to TRBJ2-3; D is unclear. Germline V lookup: CDR1 DFQATT, CDR2 SNEGSKA (reference sequence). The CDR3 loop spans 13 amino acids.

The rearrangement joins TRBV20-1 to TRBJ2-3, with D tentatively TRBD2 (7 bases). V was trimmed by 0 bases and J by 5 bases, leaving 12 bases between them. Per germline, CDR1 DFQATT and CDR2 SNEGSKA (reference sequence). The CDR3 length is 14 residues. The CDR3 sequence is CSARDGRGIDTQYF. The CDR3, as DNA: TGCAGTGCTAGAGATGGGAGGGGGATAGATACGCAGTATTTT.

The table lists this clonotype with many counts. This chain links TRBV7-2 with TRBJ1-5; D might be TRBD1 (5 bases). Germline assignment: CDR1 SGHTA and CDR2 FQGNSA. This CDR3 has 16 residues. The V end lost 1 base, the J end lost 4 bases, and 14 bases lay between the germline ends. The CDR3 loop reads CASSLVPRQFNQPQHF. The CDR3 bases are TGTGCCAGCAGCTTAGTACCCCGACAGTTTAATCAGCCCCAGCATTTT.

The chain has TRBV6-6 and TRBJ2-1; TRBD2 agrees at 9 bases. V shed 7 bases and J 10 bases; nucleotides not matched to a gene: 5. The germline gives CDR1 MNHNY, CDR2 SVGAGI (reference sequence). This CDR3 is built from 12 residues. This CDR3 is CASNKRGEEQFF. CDR3 sequence (DNA): TGTGCCAGCAACAAGCGGGGGGAAGAGCAGTTCTTC.

In its sample, this clonotype was seen many times. The chain links TRBV20-1 to TRBJ2-1, with 8 nucleotides matching TRBD2. The CDR3 length is 12 residues. Germline V gives CDR1 DFQATT, CDR2 SNEGSKA (reference sequence). With V trimmed by 6 bases and J by 5 bases, 3 bases remained unmatched. The DNA for the CDR3 is TGCAGTGCCGGGACTAGTGACAATGAGCAGTTCTTC. It yields the protein CSAGTSDNEQFF.

The chain employs TRBV20-1 and TRBJ2-7; 9 bases line up with TRBD2. V trimming: 4 bases; J trimming: 1 base; junction bases outside the gene matches: 5. Germline CDR1 is DFQATT and CDR2 is SNEGSKA (reference sequence). The CDR3 is 14 amino acids. The CDR3 loop is CSAKIAGASYEQYF. The CDR3 bases are TGCAGTGCTAAAATAGCGGGGGCGTCCTACGAGCAGTACTTC.

This sequence joins TRBV28 and TRBJ1-2, with 7 bases fitting TRBD1. V lost 5 bases, J lost 4 bases, and 13 bases stayed unmatched. Germline V gives CDR1 MDHEN, CDR2 SYDVKM. The CDR3 sequence is 16 residues long. CDR3 residues: CASSPAGRGLVYGYTF. The DNA for the CDR3 is TGTGCCAGCAGTCCCGCGGGCAGGGGGTTAGTCTATGGCTACACCTTC.

The chain recombines TRBV7-4 with TRBJ1-2, with 7 bases aligning to TRBD1. This CDR3 comprises 17 residues. V trimming: 1 base; J trimming: 0 bases; junction bases outside the gene matches: 8. Germline CDR1 and CDR2: SGHVT and SQSDAQ. The CDR3 sequence: CASSLGPGTAANYGYTF. DNA of the CDR3: TGTGCCAGCAGCTTAGGGCCCGGGACAGCCGCTAACTATGGCTACACCTTC.

This sequence joins TRBV20-1 and TRBJ2-7, with 8 positions matching TRBD2. This CDR3 comprises 21 residues. Trimming at V came to 0 bases and at J to 2 bases, leaving 24 bases not matched to a gene. Germline assignment: CDR1 DFQATT and CDR2 SNEGSKA (reference sequence). The CDR3 DNA reads TGCAGTGCTAGAGATCTCGTCTTAGGTGGTCTAGCGGGCCCGAACCCCTACGAGCAGTACTTC. Its translation is CSARDLVLGGLAGPNPYEQYF.

This clonotype has a count of ten or more. This chain joins TRBV3-1 and TRBJ2-3, with 8 bases lining up with TRBD1. V gave up 5 bases and J gave up 0 bases; unmatched junction bases: 7. The V gene's germline CDR1 is LGHDT and CDR2 YNNKEL (reference sequence). The CDR3 has 16 amino acids. CDR3 bases: TGTGCCAGCAGCTCCTGGACAGGGTACAGCACAGATACGCAGTATTTT. This encodes CASSSWTGYSTDTQYF.

This clonotype has a handful of counts. V is TRBV2 and J is TRBJ1-6; D ambiguous. V lost 6 bases and J lost 5, with 8 bases in between. Looked up from germline, CDR1 is SNHLY and CDR2 is FYNNEI. This CDR3 is 13 amino acids long. CDR3 in amino acids: CASRDFDNSPLHF. CDR3 bases: TGTGCCAGCAGGGATTTTGATAATTCACCCCTCCACTTT.

This clonotype was detected a few times. The V gene is TRBV10-3, the J gene TRBJ1-1; D may be TRBD1 (5 bases). The CDR3 is 14 residues long. With 7 bases removed from V and 1 base from J, the gap between germline ends came to 13 bases. Germline loops: CDR1 ENHRY, CDR2 SYGVKD. The CDR3 here is CAINPGSPNTEAFF. The DNA for the CDR3 is TGTGCCATCAATCCAGGGTCCCCGAACACTGAAGCTTTCTTT.

The chain couples TRBV2 to TRBJ2-1; no definite D call. Germline CDR1 and CDR2: SNHLY and FYNNEI. The V and J ends lost 0 bases and 6 bases respectively, with 6 bases between them. The CDR3 spans 13 residues. For the CDR3, the DNA is TGTGCCAGCAGTGAAGCGCAGTTCAATGAGCAGTTCTTC. It translates to CASSEAQFNEQFF.

This clonotype was counted between two and nine times. The rearrangement joins TRBV20-1 to TRBJ2-7, with TRBD2 matching over 7 bases. The trim removed 7 bases at V and 0 bases at J, leaving 6 bases unmatched. This CDR3 has 13 residues. Looked up from germline, CDR1 is DFQATT and CDR2 is SNEGSKA (reference sequence). The CDR3 DNA is TGCAGTGGTCGGTCTAGCGGCTCCTACGAGCAGTACTTC. Protein product: CSGRSSGSYEQYF.

The rearrangement links TRBV10-3 to TRBJ2-1; possibly TRBD2 for D (6 bases). The CDR3 length is 12 residues. Germline CDR1 and CDR2: ENHRY and SYGVKD. V was clipped by 8 bases and J by 9 bases, with 14 bases between them. CDR3 nucleotide sequence: TGTGCCATCGGGGGGTGGGGAGCTGAGCAGTTCTTC. Its protein product is CAIGGWGAEQFF.